The 32 T cell receptor beta chains below all came from one sample that was sequenced in a study of T cells in Graves' hyperthyroidism and ophthalmopathy. Amplified TCR beta CDR3 regions came from RNA transcripts. The HTBI primer set drove a first-round RT-PCR of the TCR CDR3. TCRdb ran MiXCR on the multiplex PCR reads and lists one entry per CDR3 protein. Of hundreds of thousands of distinct CDR3 sequences in the sample, about 15% were seen once. The specimen was blood. The receptors were sampled from a woman aged 18-29 years with Graves' hyperthyroidism.

This clonotype was observed many times. V gene TRBV24-1 combines with J gene TRBJ1-2; D uncertain. V lost 4 bases and J 4 bases, leaving 15 bases between the germline ends. Germline CDR1 is KGHDR and CDR2 is SFDVKD. The CDR3 runs 15 residues. The CDR3 DNA reads TGTGCCACCAGTGAGTGGATGGGAAAGGGCTATGGCTACACCTTC. This gives the protein CATSEWMGKGYGYTF.

Remarks on this clonotype: One junction end disagrees with the germline gene, perhaps due to a read error. V gene TRBV20-1 combines with J gene TRBJ2-7; 9 bases are shared with TRBD1. This CDR3 contains 15 residues. Germline CDR1 and CDR2: DFQATT and SNEGSKA (reference sequence). Here the CDR3 DNA reads TGCAGTGCTAGAGCCGGGACAGGGCTCTCCCACGAGCAGTACTTC. Encoded protein: CSARAGTGLSHEQYF.

The V and J genes are TRBV2 and TRBJ1-1; no definite D call. CDR3 length equals 16 residues. Trimming took off 1 base at V and 6 bases at J, with 18 bases between the two ends. Germline V CDR1 and CDR2: SNHLY, FYNNEI. The CDR3 spells CASSEEGRSLGSEAFF. The CDR3 DNA reads as TGTGCCAGCAGTGAAGAAGGGCGGTCCCTCGGCTCTGAAGCTTTCTTT. Combining the CDR3 with reference TRBV2 and TRBJ1-1 gives the whole variable domain EPEVTQTPSHQVTQMGQEVILRCVPISNHLYFYWYRQILGQKVEFLVSFYNNEISEKSEIFDDQFSVERPDGSNFTLKIRSTKLEDSAMYFCASSEEGRSLGSEAFFGQGTRLTVV.

This clonotype was found many times. The chain couples TRBV11-3 to TRBJ1-5; D unresolved. The CDR3 covers 17 residues. Looked up from germline, CDR1 is SGHNT and CDR2 is YENEEA. The V end was cut by 0 bases, the J end by 0 bases, with 12 bases between. The chain's CDR3 is CASSLDQAQLSNQPQHF. For the CDR3, the DNA is TGTGCCAGCAGCTTAGATCAGGCACAGCTTAGCAATCAGCCCCAGCATTTT. Drawing the rest from reference TRBV11-3 and TRBJ1-5, the complete variable domain is EAGVVQSPRYKIIEKKQPVAFWCNPISGHNTLYWYLQNLGQGPELLIRYENEEAVDDSQLPKDRFSAERLKGVDSTLKIQPAELGDSAVYLCASSLDQAQLSNQPQHFGDGTRLSIL.

In its sample, this clonotype was seen many times. This chain links TRBV5-1 with TRBJ2-7; D is perhaps TRBD2 (7 bases). V lost 0 bases and J 0 bases, leaving 10 bases between the germline ends. The germline V gene has CDR1 SGHRS and CDR2 YFSETQ. This CDR3 is 15 amino acids long. This chain's CDR3 is CASSLAGDYSYEQYF. The CDR3 nucleotides read TGCGCCAGCAGCTTGGCAGGGGACTACTCCTACGAGCAGTACTTC.

This clonotype was picked up a small number of times. V and J are TRBV20-1 and TRBJ1-6; D gene ambiguous. V lost 5 bases, J lost 0 bases, and 8 bases lay in between. CDR3 length: 14 amino acids. Germline V lookup: CDR1 DFQATT, CDR2 SNEGSKA (reference sequence). CDR3 in DNA: TGCAGTGCTGATTCGAGCTCCTATAATTCACCCCTCCACTTT. Translation gives CSADSSSYNSPLHF.

This clonotype was detected many times. V usage is TRBV6-2 or TRBV6-3 and J usage is TRBJ2-5; D gene unclear. The CDR3 consists of 11 residues. Germline V lookup: CDR1 MNHEY, CDR2 SVGEGT. The V end lost 2 bases, the J end lost 4 bases, and 2 bases lay between the germline ends. The CDR3 sequence: CASSYTETQYF. In nucleotides, the CDR3 is TGTGCCAGCAGTTACACAGAGACCCAGTACTTC.

The rearrangement joins TRBV12-3 or TRBV12-4 to TRBJ2-2; D gene unclear. CDR3 length: 14 amino acids. The germline V and J ends were trimmed by 4 bases and 2 bases, with 8 bases remaining between them. The CDR3 here is CASSWSANTGELFF. In nucleotides, the CDR3 is TGTGCCAGCAGTTGGTCAGCTAACACCGGGGAGCTGTTTTTT.

This clonotype appeared many times. The chain joins TRBV5-1 to TRBJ2-1; D is perhaps TRBD1 (6 bases). There are 15 residues in the CDR3. Germline lookup yields CDR1 SGHRS and CDR2 YFSETQ. Trimming took 0 bases from V and 4 from J, leaving 11 bases between them. CDR3 nucleotide sequence: TGCGCCAGCAGCTTGGGACAGGACGGATACAATGAGCAGTTCTTC. It is translated as CASSLGQDGYNEQFF.

This clonotype was seen only a few times. The gene calls are TRBV6-1 and TRBJ2-1; D uncertain. CDR1 is MNHNS and CDR2 is SASEGT in the germline V gene. This CDR3 contains 14 residues. The V end lost 6 bases, the J end lost 3 bases, and 12 bases lay between the germline ends. The DNA of the CDR3 is TGTGCCAGCAGAGAGAGCGCCGTCTACAATGAGCAGTTCTTC. Translating it yields CASRESAVYNEQFF.

In DNA form, the CDR3 reads TGTGCCAGTAGTACGTCGGGGTACAATCAGCCCCAGCATTTT. As protein: CASSTSGYNQPQHF. The V and J genes are TRBV19 and TRBJ1-5; D call uncertain. Germline V gives CDR1 LNHDA, CDR2 SQIVND (reference sequence). This CDR3 has 14 amino acids. Trimming removed 4 bases at V and 3 bases at J, with 10 bases between.

This clonotype has only a few counts. It may be a read error: a sequence one base away is much more abundant. The V call is TRBV11-2, the J call TRBJ2-4, with D possibly TRBD2 on 5 matching bases. The CDR3 is made up of 18 amino acids. CDR1 is SGHAT, CDR2 FQNNGV, per germline. DNA of the CDR3: TGTGCCAGCAGCTTAGTCCCCGCCCAGTATCTAGCCAAAAACATTCGGTACTTC. Protein product: CASSLVPAQYLAKNIRYF.

The V call is TRBV20-1, the J call TRBJ2-7, with a weak D call TRBD1 (5 bases). CDR1 is DFQATT, CDR2 SNEGSKA, per germline (reference sequence). The V end lost 0 bases, the J end lost 9 bases, and 18 bases lay between the germline ends. The CDR3 has 14 residues. CDR3 in amino acids: CSARDWSRKGSQYF. The CDR3 coding sequence is TGCAGTGCTAGAGATTGGTCCAGGAAGGGGTCGCAGTACTTC.

The chain is built from TRBV9 and TRBJ2-1; 14 nucleotides line up with TRBD2. V dropped 0 bases and J dropped 7; count of bases not matched to a gene: 6. CDR3 length: 17 amino acids. The germline V gene encodes CDR1 SGDLS and CDR2 YYNGEE. Here the CDR3 reads CASSVAPGTSGSNEQFF. CDR3 in DNA: TGTGCCAGCAGCGTAGCCCCAGGGACTAGCGGGAGTAATGAGCAGTTCTTC.

This clonotype has ten or more counts. The chain uses TRBV6-1 and TRBJ2-1; 9 bases fit TRBD2. Germline V gene data show CDR1 as MNHNS and CDR2 as SASEGT. J was trimmed by 6 bases and V by 7 bases; bases with no gene match: 10. CDR3 length: 15 amino acids. The CDR3: CASNKAGGPFNEQFF. The CDR3 nucleotides read TGTGCCAGCAACAAGGCGGGAGGGCCCTTCAATGAGCAGTTCTTC.

This clonotype was detected ten times or more. The chain combines TRBV7-3 with TRBJ2-1; 10 nucleotides align to TRBD2. Germline CDR1 is SGHTA and CDR2 is FQGTGA. This CDR3 comprises 16 residues. J was trimmed by 6 bases and V by 5 bases; bases with no gene match: 10. CDR3 sequence reads: CASSASIAGGRNEQFF. Written as DNA, the CDR3 is TGTGCCAGCAGCGCTTCTATAGCGGGGGGCCGCAATGAGCAGTTCTTC.

This clonotype was picked up many times. V usage is TRBV2 and J usage is TRBJ2-7; maybe TRBD1 (5 bases). The CDR3 covers 10 residues. Per germline, CDR1 SNHLY and CDR2 FYNNEI. Trimming pared 6 bases from V and 6 bases from J, leaving 6 bases between. The CDR3 region is CASRDTEQYF. The CDR3 bases are TGTGCCAGCAGGGACACCGAGCAGTACTTC. Drawing the rest from reference TRBV2 and TRBJ2-7, the complete variable domain is EPEVTQTPSHQVTQMGQEVILRCVPISNHLYFYWYRQILGQKVEFLVSFYNNEISEKSEIFDDQFSVERPDGSNFTLKIRSTKLEDSAMYFCASRDTEQYFGPGTRLTVT.

The sample holds a few counts of this clonotype. The chain recombines TRBV27 with TRBJ1-6, with D unclear. V was trimmed by 0 bases and J by 11 bases, leaving 11 bases between them. The CDR3 length is 14 residues. Germline V gene data show CDR1 as MNHEY and CDR2 as SMNVEV (reference sequence). CDR3: CASSLSGPLAPLHF. In DNA, the CDR3 is TGTGCCAGCAGTTTATCGGGCCCTTTGGCACCCCTCCACTTT.

The rearrangement links TRBV19 to TRBJ2-4; D is unclear. V lost 6 bases and J 2 bases, leaving 8 bases between the germline ends. This CDR3 is built from 13 residues. Germline V gene data show CDR1 as LNHDA and CDR2 as SQIVND (reference sequence). Written as DNA, the CDR3 is TGTGCCAGTAGAGACTTGACCAAAAACATTCAGTACTTC. As protein: CASRDLTKNIQYF.

This clonotype occurred many times. The rearrangement uses TRBV27 and TRBJ2-6; TRBD2 aligns across 8 bases. The CDR3 is 20 amino acids. Germline trimming cut 2 bases from V and 0 bases from J; bases unmatched to any gene: 12. CDR1 MNHEY and CDR2 SMNVEV come from the germline V gene (reference sequence). The CDR3 spells CASSLVETSVIFSGANVLTF. Written as DNA, the CDR3 is TGTGCCAGCAGTTTAGTTGAGACTAGCGTCATCTTCTCTGGGGCCAACGTCCTGACTTTC.

V usage is TRBV5-5 and J usage is TRBJ1-6; D possibly corresponds to TRBD1 (5 bases). This CDR3 spans 14 amino acids. Trimming shortened V by 3 bases and J by 14 bases, and 18 bases separated the two germline ends. Germline V lookup: CDR1 SGHKS, CDR2 YYEKEE (reference sequence). The CDR3 nucleotides are TGTGCCAGCAGCTCTCAGTCGTGGGGCTCATCCCTCCACTTT. Its translation is CASSSQSWGSSLHF.

V gene TRBV6-2 or TRBV6-3 combines with J gene TRBJ1-2; D remains unclear. This CDR3 is 17 amino acids long. Germline V gives CDR1 MNHEY, CDR2 SVGEGT. Trimming took 0 bases from V and 2 from J, leaving 16 bases between them. CDR3: CASSYSNVIGPNYGYTF. CDR3 bases: TGTGCCAGCAGTTACTCGAACGTAATAGGGCCGAACTATGGCTACACCTTC.

This clonotype was seen at least ten times. CDR3 sequence (DNA): TGTGCCAGCAGCCCAGGACAGAACACTGAAGCTTTCTTT. Protein: CASSPGQNTEAFF. The chain couples TRBV18 to TRBJ1-1, with D possibly matching TRBD1 (5 bases). The V end lost 8 bases, the J end lost 1 base, and 11 bases lay between the germline ends. CDR1 is KGHSH, CDR2 LQKENI, per germline. CDR3 length: 13 residues.

The chain is built from TRBV6-1 and TRBJ2-7, with 12 bases that match TRBD1. The germline CDR1 and CDR2 sequences are MNHNS and SASEGT. The CDR3 has 17 residues. V shed 4 bases, J shed 3 bases, and the junction held 10 bases outside the gene matches. The CDR3 protein is CASSGYPGTGGFYEQYF. Written as DNA, the CDR3 is TGTGCCAGCAGTGGTTACCCCGGGACAGGGGGCTTCTACGAGCAGTACTTC.

In this sample, this clonotype turned up many times. The chain links TRBV18 to TRBJ2-7; D not resolved. V was shortened by 2 bases and J by 5 bases, with 13 bases between the two germline ends. CDR1 and CDR2 (germline): KGHSH, LQKENI. This CDR3 spans 14 amino acids. The CDR3, as DNA: TGTGCCAGCTCACCATTTGGTCCGAGGAACGAGCAGTACTTC. It codes for CASSPFGPRNEQYF.

This clonotype occurred many times. The genes are TRBV28 and TRBJ2-5, with TRBD1 identical over 9 bases. Per the germline V gene, CDR1 is MDHEN and CDR2 is SYDVKM. V shed 3 bases, J shed 5 bases, and the junction held 7 bases outside the gene matches. The CDR3 consists of 15 residues. The CDR3 spells CASSLGQGGRETQYF. The CDR3 DNA reads as TGTGCCAGCAGTTTGGGACAGGGAGGGCGGGAGACCCAGTACTTC.

The sample holds a few counts of this clonotype. The gene calls are TRBV7-2 and TRBJ2-7, with D hard to call. The V and J ends lost 0 bases and 3 bases respectively, with 6 bases between them. In germline, CDR1 is SGHTA, CDR2 FQGNSA. The CDR3 runs to 13 residues. The CDR3 DNA is TGTGCCAGCAGCTTAGCCCACAGCTACGAGCAGTACTTC. It specifies CASSLAHSYEQYF.

This clonotype was picked up many times. The V call is TRBV12-3 or TRBV12-4, the J call TRBJ1-3, with D tentatively TRBD1 (5 bases). This CDR3 is built from 16 residues. V was trimmed by 8 bases and J by 3 bases, leaving 20 bases between them. The CDR3 here is CASLDRVSRGGNTIYF. The CDR3 DNA reads TGTGCCAGCCTCGACAGAGTCTCCCGGGGTGGAAACACCATATATTTT.

CDR3 coding DNA: TGTGCCAGCAGCTTAAGACAGGGGGCCAGTGGGCAGTTCTTC. This sequence encodes CASSLRQGASGQFF. This sequence joins TRBV11-2 and TRBJ2-1, with 10 bases lining up with TRBD1. The trim removed 2 bases at V and 12 bases at J, leaving 7 bases unmatched. Per germline, CDR1 SGHAT and CDR2 FQNNGV. CDR3 length: 14 amino acids. Using reference TRBV11-2 and TRBJ2-1 for the parts outside the CDR3, the full variable domain is EAGVAQSPRYKIIEKRQSVAFWCNPISGHATLYWYQQILGQGPKLLIQFQNNGVVDDSQLPKDRFSAERLKGVDSTLKIQPAKLEDSAVYLCASSLRQGASGQFFGPGTRLTVL.

The V and J genes are TRBV2 and TRBJ2-1, with D hard to call. This CDR3 has 14 amino acids. V was shortened by 3 bases and J by 8 bases, with 14 bases between the two germline ends. In germline, CDR1 is SNHLY, CDR2 FYNNEI. CDR3 loop: CASSEGSLLDEQFF. CDR3 DNA: TGTGCCAGCAGTGAGGGTAGCCTCCTGGATGAGCAGTTCTTC.

This clonotype was seen ten or more times. The chain carries TRBV7-6 and TRBJ2-5; no reliable D call. This CDR3 region has 13 residues. The germline V gene has CDR1 SGHVS and CDR2 FNYEAQ. V lost 5 bases and J lost 0, with 7 bases in between. The DNA for the CDR3 is TGTGCCAGCAGCCCACAGCACCAAGAGACCCAGTACTTC. Residues: CASSPQHQETQYF.

This clonotype was detected only a few times. This rearrangement joins TRBV19 to TRBJ1-5, with D maybe TRBD1 (6 bases). Germline loops: CDR1 LNHDA, CDR2 SQIVND (reference sequence). CDR3 length: 15 amino acids. Trimming left V 4 bases short and J 6 bases short, with 16 bases between. The CDR3 sequence is CASSNEGGTSQPQHF. The CDR3 DNA sequence: TGTGCCAGTAGTAACGAGGGGGGCACGAGTCAGCCCCAGCATTTT.